The sample holds one count of the clone carrying this T cell receptor (beta chain). The sample comes from a study of cytomegalovirus exposure and HLA in healthy donors. The V gene's germline CDR1 is GTSNPN and CDR2 SVGIG (reference sequence). The CDR3 contains 14 residues. It was with 60 Vbeta and 13 Jbeta primers that the PCR ran. The data were produced by immunoSEQ multiplex PCR, yet TCRdb's version contains in-frame clones alone and is incomplete. Here the sample spans more than 100,000 clones, about four fifths being singletons. Sequencing was done on a sample of PBMCs. This TCR was sampled from a female donor in good health and CMV-seropositive. The chain uses TRBV30 and TRBJ2-5; D perhaps matches TRBD1 (6 bases). The J call may not be correct, given that the DNA end is closer to TRBJ2-7. DNA of the CDR3: TGTGCCTGGAGACGCAGGGGCTCATCCTACGAGCAGTACTTC. Protein: CAWRRRGSSYEQYF.